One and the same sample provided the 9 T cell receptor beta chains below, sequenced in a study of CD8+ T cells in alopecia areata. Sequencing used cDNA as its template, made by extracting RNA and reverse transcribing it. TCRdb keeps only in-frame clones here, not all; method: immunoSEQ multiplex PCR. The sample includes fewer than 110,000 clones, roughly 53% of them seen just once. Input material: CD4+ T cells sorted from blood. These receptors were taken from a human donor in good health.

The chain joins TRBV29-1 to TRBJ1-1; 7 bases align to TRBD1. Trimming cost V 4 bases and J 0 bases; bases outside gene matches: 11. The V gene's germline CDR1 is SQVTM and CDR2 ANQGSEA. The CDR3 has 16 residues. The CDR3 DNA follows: TGCAGCGTTGGGTACGTTGGGACAGCAATGAACACTGAAGCTTTCTTT. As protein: CSVGYVGTAMNTEAFF.

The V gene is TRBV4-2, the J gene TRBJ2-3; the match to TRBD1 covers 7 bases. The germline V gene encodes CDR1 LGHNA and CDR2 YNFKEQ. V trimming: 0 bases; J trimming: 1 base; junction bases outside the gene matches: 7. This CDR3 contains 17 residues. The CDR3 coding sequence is TGTGCCAGCAGCCAAGAAAGACAGGGAAGGGGCACAGATACGCAGTATTTT. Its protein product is CASSQERQGRGTDTQYF.

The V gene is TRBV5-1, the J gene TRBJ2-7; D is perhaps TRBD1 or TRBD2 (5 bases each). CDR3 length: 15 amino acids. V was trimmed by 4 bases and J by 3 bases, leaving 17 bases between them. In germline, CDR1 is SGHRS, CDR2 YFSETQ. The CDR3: CASSEGMRLFYEQYF. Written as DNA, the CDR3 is TGCGCCAGCAGCGAGGGGATGCGTCTCTTCTACGAGCAGTACTTC.

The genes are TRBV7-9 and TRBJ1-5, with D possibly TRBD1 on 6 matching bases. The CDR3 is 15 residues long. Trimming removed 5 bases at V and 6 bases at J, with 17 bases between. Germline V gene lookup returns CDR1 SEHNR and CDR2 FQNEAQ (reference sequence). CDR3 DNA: TGTGCCAGCAGCCCAGGGAACAGGGTTACTCAGCCCCAGCATTTT. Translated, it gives CASSPGNRVTQPQHF.

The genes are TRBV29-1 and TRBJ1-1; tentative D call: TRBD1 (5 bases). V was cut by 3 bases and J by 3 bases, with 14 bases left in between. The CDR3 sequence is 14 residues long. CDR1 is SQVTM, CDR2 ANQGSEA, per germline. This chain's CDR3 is CSVEGELGDTEAFF. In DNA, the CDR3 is TGCAGCGTTGAGGGGGAGTTGGGGGACACTGAAGCTTTCTTT.

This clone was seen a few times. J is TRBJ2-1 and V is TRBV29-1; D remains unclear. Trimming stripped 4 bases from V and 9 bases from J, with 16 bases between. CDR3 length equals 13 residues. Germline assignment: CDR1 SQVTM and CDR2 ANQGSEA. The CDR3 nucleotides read TGCAGCGTTGTGGTCACCCAAAGGGCTGAGCAGTTCTTC. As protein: CSVVVTQRAEQFF.

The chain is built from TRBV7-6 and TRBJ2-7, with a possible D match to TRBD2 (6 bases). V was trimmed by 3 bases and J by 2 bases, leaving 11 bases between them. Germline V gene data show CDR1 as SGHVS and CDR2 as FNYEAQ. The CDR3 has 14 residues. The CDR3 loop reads CASSLKGGPYEQYF. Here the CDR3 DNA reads TGTGCCAGCAGCTTGAAGGGAGGACCCTACGAGCAGTACTTC.

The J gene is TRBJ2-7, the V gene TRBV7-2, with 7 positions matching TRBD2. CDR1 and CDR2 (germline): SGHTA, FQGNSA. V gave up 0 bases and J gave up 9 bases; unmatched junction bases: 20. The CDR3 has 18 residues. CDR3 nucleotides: TGTGCCAGCAGCTTAGCGACGGGCGGGGGTTTAGTGGTCGATGGGCAGTACTTC. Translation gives CASSLATGGGLVVDGQYF. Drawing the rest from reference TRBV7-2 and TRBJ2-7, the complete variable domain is GAGVSQSPSNKVTEKGKDVELRCDPISGHTALYWYRQSLGQGLEFLIYFQGNSAPDKSGLPSDRFSAERTGGSVSTLTIQRTQQEDSAVYLCASSLATGGGLVVDGQYFGPGTRLTVT.

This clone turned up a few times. For the CDR3, the DNA is TGTGCCAGCAGTGAATATGAGGCCTTGACTGAAGCTTTCTTT. This codes for CASSEYEALTEAFF. The chain joins TRBV25-1 to TRBJ1-1; D unclear. The CDR3 consists of 14 residues. With 0 bases removed from V and 5 bases from J, the gap between germline ends came to 10 bases. Germline V lookup: CDR1 MGHDK, CDR2 SYGVNS.